Here is one T cell receptor (beta chain) with its context. Its antigen is unidentified. V gave up 7 bases and J gave up 2 bases, with 9 bases separating them. From germline, CDR1 is SGHTA and CDR2 FQGNSA. This CDR3 is built from 12 residues. The sample belongs to a study of blood T cells in healthy people across ages. Findings of the study overall: Donors of long life had a larger count of naive CD4+ cells and greater diversity than aged donors.

A second roughly 6 to 12 cycle PCR used barcoded and J-beta primers. TCRdb independently ran MiXCR on the 5' RACE reads; one entry per CDR3 protein. The sample lists hundreds of thousands of distinct CDR3 sequences; 58% were seen once. The sample taken for sequencing was blood. The chain carries TRBV7-2 and TRBJ2-7; no definite D call. The source is a man aged 25-45 years in good health. Here the CDR3 DNA reads TGTGCCAGCACCTTGGGTACCTACGAGCAGTACTTC. It encodes CASTLGTYEQYF.